This paragraph reports one T cell receptor beta chain. The sample is drawn from a study of T cell changes during pregnancy in multiple sclerosis. Data came from immunoSEQ multiplex PCR; TCRdb stores just in-frame clones and leaves some out. The repertoire holds around 40,000 clones, with roughly 87% as singletons. The V and J ends lost 5 bases and 2 bases respectively, with 9 bases between them. This CDR3 region has 13 residues. Germline lookup yields CDR1 SNHLY and CDR2 FYNNEI. This chain connects TRBV2 to TRBJ1-2; weak D call: TRBD1 (5 bases). This clonotype originated in a female donor with multiple sclerosis, enrolled in a pregnancy study. This specimen consisted of CD4+ T cells from peripheral blood mononuclear cells, obtained in the first trimester of pregnancy. CDR3 DNA sequence: TGTGCCAGCAGTCGGGGACTGAACTATGGCTACACCTTC. Translated: CASSRGLNYGYTF.